The clone carrying this TCR beta chain was detected only a few times. This entry comes from a study of tumor-infiltrating lymphocytes in primary liver carcinoma. Constant-region priming of roughly 500 ng total RNA yielded TCR beta cDNA. ARM-PCR was slightly modified, and three nested multiplex PCR rounds with it gave rise to the TCR beta libraries. Forward primers for TRBV1-TRBV30 and a C-beta reverse primer served the first two PCR rounds, at roughly 10 cycles each. TCRdb reanalysed the multiplex PCR reads using MiXCR and keeps one entry per CDR3 protein. The sample lists more than 55,000 distinct CDR3 sequences, about two thirds occurring once. The V gene end was trimmed by 2 bases and the J gene end by 2 bases; junction bases not matched to a gene: 6. CDR1 and CDR2 (germline): ENHRY, SYGVKD. The CDR3 is 16 residues long. Co-extraction yielded RNA and DNA from approximately 22-30 mg of unsorted bulk tissue.

The TCR originated in a middle-aged man with primary liver carcinoma and hepatitis B virus infection. This rearrangement joins TRBV10-3 to TRBJ2-1, with 7 bases identical to TRBD2. The specimen sequenced was liver tumor tissue from sampling region 2. Specified subset: tumor region T2, inferior pole. This CDR3 is CAISEITSDTYNEQFF. Written as DNA, the CDR3 is TGTGCCATCAGTGAGATCACTAGCGACACCTACAATGAGCAGTTCTTC.